These T cell receptor beta chains were read from a single sample in a study of blood T cell repertoires in COVID-19. The method was immunoSEQ multiplex PCR; TCRdb's version includes in-frame clones alone and lacks a portion of them. The data hold roughly 59,000 clones, with less than 85% observed a single time. Source material: peripheral blood. The source is a human donor in a cohort sampled during active COVID-19. Each CDR3 is given with its conserved first and last residue. D genes are given only for firm matches. A row's size may be missing; if present it is once, few, many or a size class.

cdr3_aa	cdr3_nt	clone_size	v_call	j_call	d_call
CASSSHDTVNYGYTF	TGTGCCAGCAGCTCTCACGACACTGTAAACTATGGCTACACCTTC	few	TRBV7-9	TRBJ1-2	NA
CASSSLGQGAPGEQYF	TGTGCCAGCAGTTCCCTCGGACAGGGGGCGCCTGGTGAGCAGTACTTC	few	TRBV28	TRBJ2-7	TRBD1
CASSGNVGTDTQYF	TGTGCCAGCAGCGGCAACGTTGGCACAGATACGCAGTATTTT	NA	TRBV5-8	TRBJ2-3	NA
CSASLGHSSNEQFF	TGCAGTGCTAGTCTGGGTCATAGCAGCAATGAGCAGTTCTTC	NA	TRBV20-1	TRBJ2-1	NA
CATTGTVNEKLFF	TGTGCCACTACCGGGACAGTCAATGAAAAACTGTTTTTT	NA	TRBV2	TRBJ1-4	TRBD1
CASSLTGQGPSYEQYF	TGCGCCAGCAGCTTAACCGGACAGGGCCCATCCTACGAGCAGTACTTC	medium-sized	TRBV5-1	TRBJ2-7	TRBD1
CASSSIDRGRPSDTEAFF	TGTGCCAGTAGCTCAATTGACAGGGGGCGCCCGTCGGACACTGAAGCTTTCTTT	NA	TRBV19	TRBJ1-1	TRBD1
CASSSIGGPGNQPQHF	TGTGCCAGCAGCTCCATAGGAGGGCCGGGCAATCAGCCCCAGCATTTT	NA	TRBV7-2	TRBJ1-5	NA
CASSGQGNMEQFF	TGTGCCAGCAGCGGACAGGGGAATATGGAGCAGTTCTTC	few	TRBV2	TRBJ2-1	TRBD1
CASSEAPVVSEAFF	TGTGCCAGCAGTGAAGCGCCCGTAGTTAGTGAAGCTTTCTTT	NA	TRBV2	TRBJ1-1	NA
CASSLVGLQETQYF	TGTGCCAGCAGCTTGGTGGGCTTGCAAGAGACCCAGTACTTC	NA	TRBV5-4	TRBJ2-5	NA
CASSASGLAGEQYF	TGTGCCAGTAGTGCTTCGGGACTAGCGGGTGAGCAGTACTTC	NA	TRBV19	TRBJ2-7	TRBD2
CASSLGQQTNYGYTF	TGTGCCAGCAGTTTAGGGCAACAGACTAACTATGGCTACACCTTC	NA	TRBV28	TRBJ1-2	NA
CASSALTSGMYKNEQFF	TGTGCCAGCAGTGCGCTGACTAGCGGAATGTATAAAAATGAGCAGTTCTTC	NA	TRBV2	TRBJ2-1	TRBD2
CASSIWLADNNEQFF	TGTGCCAGTAGTATTTGGCTAGCGGATAACAATGAGCAGTTCTTC	NA	TRBV19	TRBJ2-1	TRBD2
CASRLGLADEQYF	TGTGCCAGCAGGCTTGGACTAGCGGACGAGCAGTACTTC	NA	TRBV6-6	TRBJ2-7	TRBD2
CASSAPNRDPGATEAFF	TGTGCCAGCAGTGCCCCTAACAGGGACCCCGGTGCCACTGAAGCTTTCTTT	NA	TRBV28	TRBJ1-1	NA
CASSSTSGRAEQFF	TGTGCCAGCAGCTCCACTAGCGGGAGGGCAGAGCAGTTCTTC	NA	TRBV5-4	TRBJ2-1	TRBD2
CASSLATFRGQGFYEQYF	TGTGCCAGCAGCTTAGCGACCTTCAGGGGACAGGGGTTCTACGAGCAGTACTTC	NA	TRBV7-2	TRBJ2-7	TRBD1
CASSHGTSGRARYEQYF	TGCGCCAGCAGCCACGGGACTAGCGGGAGGGCCAGGTACGAGCAGTACTTC	NA	TRBV4-3	TRBJ2-7	TRBD2
CASSDSRTSGSANEQFF	TGTGCCAGCAGTGACTCGAGGACTAGCGGGAGTGCCAATGAGCAGTTCTTC	few	TRBV6-4	TRBJ2-1	TRBD2
CASSSHLGGQSSDQPQHF	TGTGCCAGCAGTTCCCATCTAGGAGGACAGTCGAGTGATCAGCCCCAGCATTTT	NA	TRBV28	TRBJ1-5	NA